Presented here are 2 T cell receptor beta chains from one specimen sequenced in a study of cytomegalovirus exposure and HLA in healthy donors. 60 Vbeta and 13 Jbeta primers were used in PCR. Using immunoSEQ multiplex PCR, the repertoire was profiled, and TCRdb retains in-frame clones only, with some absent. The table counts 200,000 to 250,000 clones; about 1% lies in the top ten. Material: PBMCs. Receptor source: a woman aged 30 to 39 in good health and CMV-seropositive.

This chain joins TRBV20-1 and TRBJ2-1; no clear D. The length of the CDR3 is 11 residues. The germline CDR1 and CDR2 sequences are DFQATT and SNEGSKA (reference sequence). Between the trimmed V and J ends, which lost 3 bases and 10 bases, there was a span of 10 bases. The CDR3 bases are TGCAGTGCTAGCGTCGAGAGCGAGCAGTTCTTC. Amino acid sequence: CSASVESEQFF.

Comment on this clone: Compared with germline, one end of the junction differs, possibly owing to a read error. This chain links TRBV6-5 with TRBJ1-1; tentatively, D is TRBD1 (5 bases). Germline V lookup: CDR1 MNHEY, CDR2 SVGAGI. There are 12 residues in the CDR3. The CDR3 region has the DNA TGTGCCGGCAGTTGGGGGAGGACTGAAGCTTTCTTT. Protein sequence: CAGSWGRTEAFF.